A single sample gave rise to the 29 T cell receptor beta chains below, sequenced in a study of cytomegalovirus exposure and HLA in healthy donors. The PCR ran on 60 Vbeta and 13 Jbeta primers. TCRdb keeps only in-frame clones here, not all; method: immunoSEQ multiplex PCR. Of 140,000 to 150,000 clones in the sample, approximately 65% were seen once. The sample consisted of PBMCs. All receptors derive from an older woman in good health and CMV-seronegative.

The chain couples TRBV29-1 to TRBJ2-3; tentatively, D is TRBD1 (5 bases). The CDR3 is 10 residues long. V shed 7 bases and J shed 10 bases, with 12 bases lying between them. Per germline, CDR1 SQVTM and CDR2 ANQGSEA. Here the CDR3 reads CSATEGAQYF. The CDR3 region has the DNA TGCAGCGCGACTGAAGGGGCGCAGTATTTT.

CDR3 region: CATQRGGLDTQYF. The CDR3 region has the DNA TGTGCCACCCAGCGGGGGGGATTGGATACGCAGTATTTT. The rearrangement uses TRBV19 and TRBJ2-3, with 10 bases matching TRBD2. The V gene end was trimmed by 10 bases and the J gene end by 6 bases; junction bases not matched to a gene: 7. The length of the CDR3 is 13 residues. Germline CDR1 and CDR2: LNHDA and SQIVND (reference sequence).

This clone showed up just once. This sequence joins TRBV15 and TRBJ1-1; D is unclear. Germline V gene data show CDR1 as LNHNV and CDR2 as YYDKDF (reference sequence). The CDR3 covers 13 residues. V was clipped by 0 bases and J by 4 bases, with 6 bases between them. CDR3 protein: CATSRDGITEAFF. For the CDR3, the DNA is TGTGCCACCAGCAGAGACGGTATCACTGAAGCTTTCTTT.

The V call is TRBV6-5, the J call TRBJ1-3, with D uncertain. The V end lost 5 bases, the J end lost 0 bases, and 8 bases lay between the germline ends. The CDR3 length is 14 residues. Germline V gene lookup returns CDR1 MNHEY and CDR2 SVGAGI. As DNA, the CDR3 is TGTGCCAGCAGTGATGGCTTCTCTGGAAACACCATATATTTT. Translating it yields CASSDGFSGNTIYF.

The rearrangement joins TRBV27 to TRBJ1-6, with D unresolved. Per germline, CDR1 MNHEY and CDR2 SMNVEV (reference sequence). V was shortened by 5 bases and J by 14 bases, with 22 bases between the two germline ends. The CDR3 has 15 residues. CDR3 DNA: TGTGCCAGCAGTCCCAAGGGCGGTGGTTGGGAGACCCTCCACTTT. It specifies CASSPKGGGWETLHF.

The V call is TRBV5-1, the J call TRBJ2-2; weak D call: TRBD2 (5 bases). The germline V gene has CDR1 SGHRS and CDR2 YFSETQ. Deletions cut 2 bases from V and 1 base from J, with 9 bases between. The CDR3 runs to 15 residues. The CDR3 DNA sequence: TGCGCCAGCAGCTTCGCACTAGGGAACACCGGGGAGCTGTTTTTT. Translated: CASSFALGNTGELFF.

The V and J genes are TRBV18 and TRBJ2-1, with 9 bases aligning to TRBD2. The V gene end was trimmed by 6 bases and the J gene end by 9 bases; junction bases not matched to a gene: 9. The CDR3 has 14 residues. The V gene's germline CDR1 is KGHSH and CDR2 LQKENI. CDR3 residues: CASSSGLAGAEQFF. Written as DNA, the CDR3 is TGTGCCAGCTCCTCGGGTTTAGCGGGAGCTGAGCAGTTCTTC.

V and J are TRBV12-5 and TRBJ2-7; 7 bases are a match to TRBD1. The CDR3 has 16 amino acids. Losses at the gene ends were 0 bases for V and 4 bases for J; bases not matched to a gene: 9. Germline CDR1 and CDR2: LGHNT and FRNRAP. CDR3 nucleotides: TGTGCTAGTGGTTTGGTACGGGGTAGGGGGCGTTACGAGCAGTACTTC. This codes for CASGLVRGRGRYEQYF.

This clone was recorded a few times. The rearrangement joins TRBV5-1 to TRBJ2-2, with a weak D call TRBD1 (6 bases). Looked up from germline, CDR1 is SGHRS and CDR2 is YFSETQ. Trimming stripped 4 bases from V and 0 bases from J, with 10 bases between. The CDR3 is 15 residues long. The CDR3: CASSLWTANTGELFF. The CDR3 region has the DNA TGCGCCAGCAGCCTCTGGACAGCGAACACCGGGGAGCTGTTTTTT.

This clone was found once. The chain uses TRBV9 and TRBJ2-2; TRBD2 might be the D (6 bases). CDR1 and CDR2 from the germline V gene are SGDLS and YYNGEE. The V end was cut by 3 bases, the J end by 6 bases, with 18 bases between. This CDR3 is built from 16 residues. CDR3 in DNA: TGTGCCAGCAGCGAGTTAGCGGCCCCCCAATCCGGGGAGCTGTTTTTT. Translation gives CASSELAAPQSGELFF.

Here the CDR3 reads CSRLLTDTQYF. The DNA of the CDR3 is TGCAGTCGGTTACTCACAGATACGCAGTATTTT. The chain combines TRBV20-1 with TRBJ2-3; D uncertain. Germline values: CDR1 DFQATT, CDR2 SNEGSKA (reference sequence). The CDR3 sequence is 11 residues long. Trimming took 8 bases from V and 2 from J, leaving 8 bases between them.

CDR3 sequence: CACCRGADRSTDTQYF. In nucleotides, the CDR3 is TGTGCCTGCTGCAGGGGGGCCGACCGAAGCACAGATACGCAGTATTTT. This chain connects TRBV2 to TRBJ2-3, with D possibly matching TRBD1 (7 bases). The CDR3 covers 16 residues. Germline V gene sequence: CDR1 SNHLY, CDR2 FYNNEI. V lost 11 bases to trimming and J lost 0 bases, with 21 bases between them.

The genes are TRBV2 and TRBJ2-5; 8 positions agree with TRBD1. This CDR3 has 15 amino acids. The germline gives CDR1 SNHLY, CDR2 FYNNEI. With V trimmed by 1 base and J by 1 base, 2 bases remained unmatched. The CDR3 is CASSEGGTGQETQYF. The CDR3 nucleotides read TGTGCCAGCAGTGAAGGGGGGACAGGCCAAGAGACCCAGTACTTC.

The J gene is TRBJ2-2, the V gene TRBV7-8; 7 bases agree with TRBD2. From germline, CDR1 is SGHVS and CDR2 FQNEAQ. The junction had 16 bases not matched to a gene; V was cut back by 2 bases and J by 4 bases. CDR3 length: 19 residues. This chain's CDR3 is CASSLKGWGRAPGTGELFF. CDR3 DNA sequence: TGTGCCAGCAGCTTAAAGGGTTGGGGGAGGGCCCCCGGCACCGGGGAGCTGTTTTTT. Drawing the rest from reference TRBV7-8 and TRBJ2-2, the complete variable domain is GAGVSQSPRYKVAKRGQDVALRCDPISGHVSLFWYQQALGQGPEFLTYFQNEAQLDKSGLPSDRFFAERPEGSVSTLKIQRTQQEDSAVYLCASSLKGWGRAPGTGELFFGEGSRLTVL.

V is TRBV21-1 and J is TRBJ1-5; TRBD1, the table's D call, lacks a check against the DNA. TRBV21-1 is termed a pseudogene. This CDR3 region has 18 residues. CDR3 bases: TGTGCCAGCAGCAAAACCCTTTCCGCGGCAGGGGGAAGTCAGCCCCAGCATTTT. This gives the protein CASSKTLSAAGGSQPQHF.

The V call is TRBV12-5, the J call TRBJ1-5; 8 bases are shared with TRBD1. Germline assignment: CDR1 LGHNT and CDR2 FRNRAP. V gave up 1 base and J gave up 4 bases; unmatched junction bases: 6. The CDR3 contains 16 residues. The CDR3 loop reads CASGLGQGRGNQPQHF. In DNA, the CDR3 is TGTGCTAGTGGTTTGGGACAGGGGCGGGGGAATCAGCCCCAGCATTTT.

This CDR3 reads CASSSRYTGELFF. For the CDR3, the DNA is TGTGCCAGCAGCTCCCGGTACACCGGGGAGCTGTTTTTT. V is TRBV7-8 and J is TRBJ2-2; unclear D gene. The germline CDR1 and CDR2 sequences are SGHVS and FQNEAQ. The CDR3 covers 13 residues. Trimming stripped 4 bases from V and 3 bases from J, with 6 bases between.

This clone was found a few times. V usage is TRBV6-4 and J usage is TRBJ2-2; the match to TRBD2 covers 10 bases. CDR1 is MRHNA, CDR2 SNTAGT, per germline. The V gene end was trimmed by 6 bases and the J gene end by 4 bases; junction bases not matched to a gene: 2. The CDR3 is 14 residues long. The CDR3 DNA reads as TGTGCCAGCAGACCTAGCGGGGGCACCGGGGAGCTGTTTTTT. It yields the protein CASRPSGGTGELFF.

Many counts were recorded for this clone. The rearrangement uses TRBV19 and TRBJ2-3; D possibly corresponds to TRBD2 (6 bases). The CDR3 spans 14 residues. V dropped 7 bases and J dropped 1 base, with 12 bases sitting between them. Germline CDR1 reads LNHDA; CDR2 reads SQIVND (reference sequence). CDR3 region: CASTMTSRTDTQYF. In DNA, the CDR3 is TGTGCCAGTACAATGACTAGTCGCACAGATACGCAGTATTTT.

The table lists this clone with a count of one. The J gene is TRBJ1-3, the V gene TRBV18, with D perhaps matching TRBD1 (5 bases). Looked up from germline, CDR1 is KGHSH and CDR2 is LQKENI. The germline V and J ends were trimmed by 3 bases and 0 bases, with 18 bases remaining between them. This CDR3 has 18 amino acids. The CDR3 loop reads CASSPPVGGVPSGNTIYF. The CDR3 DNA reads as TGTGCCAGCTCACCCCCAGTCGGGGGGGTTCCCTCTGGAAACACCATATATTTT.

The chain carries TRBV11-3 and TRBJ2-5; the match to TRBD2 covers 7 bases. V lost 1 base and J lost 3; bases outside the gene matches: 2. CDR1 is SGHNT, CDR2 YENEEA, per germline. CDR3 length: 14 amino acids. The CDR3, as DNA: TGTGCCAGCAGCTTAGGTGGGGGGGAAGAGACCCAGTACTTC. As protein: CASSLGGGEETQYF. Together with reference TRBV11-3 and TRBJ2-5, the CDR3 gives the full variable domain: EAGVVQSPRYKIIEKKQPVAFWCNPISGHNTLYWYLQNLGQGPELLIRYENEEAVDDSQLPKDRFSAERLKGVDSTLKIQPAELGDSAVYLCASSLGGGEETQYFGPGTRLLVL.

The chain combines TRBV7-2 with TRBJ1-2; 10 bases fit TRBD1. The J segment lost 8 bases and the V segment lost 5 bases, leaving 5 bases of the junction unmatched. From germline, CDR1 is SGHTA and CDR2 FQGNSA. The CDR3 covers 13 residues. The CDR3 here is CASSDRGRRGYTF. CDR3 coding DNA: TGTGCCAGCAGCGACAGGGGGCGCCGCGGCTACACCTTC. The full variable domain, rest sourced from reference TRBV7-2 and TRBJ1-2, is GAGVSQSPSNKVTEKGKDVELRCDPISGHTALYWYRQSLGQGLEFLIYFQGNSAPDKSGLPSDRFSAERTGGSVSTLTIQRTQQEDSAVYLCASSDRGRRGYTFGSGTRLTVV.

The J gene is TRBJ1-2, the V gene TRBV11-2; the match to TRBD1 covers 8 bases. Germline V lookup: CDR1 SGHAT, CDR2 FQNNGV. The CDR3 consists of 14 residues. The J segment lost 3 bases and the V segment lost 1 base, leaving 1 base of the junction unmatched. CDR3 sequence reads: CASSLGTGHYGYTF. The CDR3, as DNA: TGTGCCAGCAGCTTAGGGACAGGGCACTATGGCTACACCTTC.

The J gene is TRBJ2-7, the V gene TRBV9; possibly TRBD1 for D (6 bases). The CDR3 consists of 14 residues. Trimming removed 1 base from V and 2 bases from J, with 10 bases in between. Germline V gene sequence: CDR1 SGDLS, CDR2 YYNGEE. This CDR3 is CASSVQGHTYEQYF. CDR3 coding DNA: TGTGCCAGCAGCGTACAGGGACACACCTACGAGCAGTACTTC.

This clone was detected only once. J is TRBJ2-1 and V is TRBV9; 8 bases are a match to TRBD2. This CDR3 spans 18 amino acids. CDR1 and CDR2 (germline): SGDLS, YYNGEE. Trimming cost V 0 bases and J 2 bases; bases outside gene matches: 10. The CDR3: CASSVDPPTGGAYNEQFF. The CDR3 DNA reads TGTGCCAGCAGCGTAGACCCCCCAACGGGGGGGGCCTACAATGAGCAGTTCTTC.

The rearrangement links TRBV5-8 to TRBJ1-1, with TRBD1 as a possible D gene (5 bases). The V end was cut by 1 base, the J end by 5 bases, with 9 bases between. Germline V CDR1 and CDR2: SGHTS, YDEGEE. The CDR3 loop spans 13 amino acids. The CDR3 DNA is TGTGCCAGCAGCTTGCGTGGGGGGACTGAAGCTTTCTTT. Its translation is CASSLRGGTEAFF.

The chain joins TRBV28 to TRBJ2-2; D gene unclear. V lost 3 bases and J lost 2, with 10 bases in between. Germline V CDR1 and CDR2: MDHEN, SYDVKM. The CDR3 covers 15 residues. CDR3 bases: TGTGCCAGCAGTTTGAGATCCTTCAACACCGGGGAGCTGTTTTTT. Its translation is CASSLRSFNTGELFF.

The chain couples TRBV6-4 to TRBJ2-1; TRBD1 matches 9 bases. There are 15 residues in the CDR3. The germline V gene has CDR1 MRHNA and CDR2 SNTAGT. Trimming at V came to 5 bases and at J to 3 bases, leaving 5 bases not matched to a gene. The CDR3 loop reads CASSTTGGFYNEQFF. As DNA, the CDR3 is TGTGCCAGCAGTACAACAGGGGGCTTCTACAATGAGCAGTTCTTC.

This rearrangement joins TRBV7-3 to TRBJ2-3; the match to TRBD2 covers 10 bases. Germline lookup yields CDR1 SGHTA and CDR2 FQGTGA. The CDR3 contains 14 residues. The V and J ends lost 5 bases and 6 bases, in that order; junction bases with no gene match: 5. CDR3 residues: CASSQSGGGDTQYF. DNA of the CDR3: TGTGCCAGCAGCCAGAGCGGGGGGGGTGATACGCAGTATTTT.